These 30 T cell receptor beta chains share one sample of origin, sequenced in a study of shared clonotypes between healthy human individuals. Assay used: immunoSEQ multiplex PCR; TCRdb lists only in-frame clones, some missing. This repertoire shows millions of clones, 85% to 95% found once; its top ten account for about 0.13%. The material sequenced was naive CD4+ T cells sorted from blood. As to subset: CD45RA+ positively selected. These receptors all stem from a man between 18 and 35 years old in good health.

This chain joins TRBV6-1 and TRBJ1-6; D not certain. Germline CDR1 reads MNHNS; CDR2 reads SASEGT. The length of the CDR3 is 14 residues. V was shortened by 3 bases and J by 7 bases, with 10 bases between the two germline ends. The CDR3: CASSDVEENSPLHF. Here the CDR3 DNA reads TGTGCCAGCAGTGATGTCGAGGAGAATTCACCCCTCCACTTT.

The chain carries TRBV5-5 and TRBJ2-7; 7 bases are shared with TRBD1. From germline, CDR1 is SGHKS and CDR2 YYEKEE (reference sequence). The CDR3 is 15 residues long. Trimming at V came to 4 bases and at J to 3 bases, leaving 10 bases not matched to a gene. This CDR3 reads CASSKPGQWNYEQYF. The CDR3 region has the DNA TGTGCCAGCAGCAAGCCGGGACAGTGGAACTACGAGCAGTACTTC.

The rearrangement joins TRBV4-1 to TRBJ2-7; 7 bases match TRBD2. CDR3 size: 15 residues. The germline gives CDR1 MGHRA, CDR2 YSYEKL. Trimming at V came to 6 bases and at J to 6 bases, leaving 14 bases not matched to a gene. The CDR3 reads CASSPRGNGMGEQYF. CDR3 sequence (DNA): TGCGCCAGCAGTCCGCGGGGGAATGGTATGGGCGAGCAGTACTTC.

J is TRBJ2-2 and V is TRBV19; TRBD1 is a possible D gene (5 bases). Germline-derived CDR1 and CDR2 are LNHDA and SQIVND (reference sequence). The V end was cut by 8 bases, the J end by 4 bases, with 17 bases between. This CDR3 is 15 amino acids long. The CDR3, as DNA: TGTGCCAGTTCCCGGACACGACAGACCACCGGGGAGCTGTTTTTT. This sequence encodes CASSRTRQTTGELFF.

The chain couples TRBV2 to TRBJ2-5; 14 bases match TRBD2. Germline lookup yields CDR1 SNHLY and CDR2 FYNNEI. The CDR3 runs to 19 residues. J lost 0 bases, V lost 4 bases, and 10 bases had no gene match. CDR3 in amino acids: CASSANAGTSGGNQETQYF. The CDR3 coding sequence is TGTGCCAGCAGTGCGAATGCCGGGACTAGCGGGGGAAACCAAGAGACCCAGTACTTC. Supplemented by reference TRBV2 and TRBJ2-5, the full variable domain reads EPEVTQTPSHQVTQMGQEVILRCVPISNHLYFYWYRQILGQKVEFLVSFYNNEISEKSEIFDDQFSVERPDGSNFTLKIRSTKLEDSAMYFCASSANAGTSGGNQETQYFGPGTRLLVL.

A note on this clone: Other DNA sequences in this specimen translate into the identical CDR3. The gene calls are TRBV7-2 and TRBJ2-7, with 9 positions matching TRBD1. Germline V lookup: CDR1 SGHTA, CDR2 FQGNSA. This CDR3 is built from 14 residues. After removal of 4 bases from V and 2 bases from J, the junction contained 3 bases not matched to a gene. The DNA for the CDR3 is TGTGCCAGCAGCTCGGACAGGGGCCCCTACGAGCAGTACTTC. This gives the protein CASSSDRGPYEQYF.

The chain combines TRBV12-5 with TRBJ1-5; D not resolved. V was shortened by 4 bases and J by 6 bases, with 13 bases between the two germline ends. CDR3 length: 14 residues. In germline, CDR1 is LGHNT, CDR2 FRNRAP. CDR3 sequence reads: CASGSLVSSQPQHF. Here the CDR3 DNA reads TGTGCTAGTGGTTCGTTGGTGTCAAGTCAGCCCCAGCATTTT.

This rearrangement joins TRBV28 to TRBJ1-2, with 7 positions matching TRBD1. Trimming at V came to 4 bases and at J to 2 bases, leaving 7 bases not matched to a gene. The germline gives CDR1 MDHEN, CDR2 SYDVKM. The CDR3 is 15 residues long. The chain's CDR3 is CASSSPTGANYGYTF. CDR3 DNA sequence: TGTGCCAGCAGTTCCCCAACAGGGGCGAACTATGGCTACACCTTC.

This clone appeared once. One junction end disagrees with the germline gene, perhaps due to a read error. The genes are TRBV25-1 and TRBJ1-3, with D perhaps TRBD1 (5 bases). The CDR3 is 16 amino acids. The V gene's germline CDR1 is MGHDK and CDR2 SYGVNS. CDR3 amino acids: CASSSAGASSGNIIYF. Written as DNA, the CDR3 is TGTGCCAGCAGCAGCGCCGGGGCTAGCTCTGGAAACATCATATATTTT.

The chain has TRBV15 and TRBJ1-2, with 12 bases identical to TRBD1. The V segment lost 1 base and the J segment 8 bases; nucleotides outside the gene matches: 5. The CDR3 covers 15 residues. Germline V CDR1 and CDR2: LNHNV, YYDKDF (reference sequence). The CDR3: CATSRVGQGAEGYTF. CDR3 bases: TGTGCCACCAGCAGAGTGGGACAGGGGGCCGAAGGCTACACCTTC.

This clone showed up just once. This rearrangement joins TRBV13 to TRBJ2-1; D is unresolved. There are 16 residues in the CDR3. Germline V gene lookup returns CDR1 PRHDT and CDR2 FYEKMQ (reference sequence). Trimming took 2 bases from V and 5 from J, leaving 16 bases between them. The CDR3: CASSLRARKADNEQFF. CDR3 nucleotides: TGTGCCAGCAGCTTAAGGGCCAGGAAAGCAGACAATGAGCAGTTCTTC.

V gene TRBV11-2 combines with J gene TRBJ2-5; no definite D call. V was pared by 5 bases and J by 5 bases, with 9 bases between. Germline V gene lookup returns CDR1 SGHAT and CDR2 FQNNGV. The CDR3 has 12 amino acids. DNA of the CDR3: TGTGCCAGCAGCCCCTCTCTGGAGACCCAGTACTTC. This sequence encodes CASSPSLETQYF.

A remark on this clone: A much larger clone is a single base away; this may be a read error. At the DNA level, this CDR3 is encoded by other sequences in the same sample as well. The chain carries TRBV7-9 and TRBJ2-5, with no clear D. The CDR3 is 12 residues long. The germline CDR1 and CDR2 sequences are SEHNR and FQNEAQ (reference sequence). The V end was cut by 1 base, the J end by 1 base, with 1 base between. The CDR3, as DNA: TGTGCCAGCAGCTTAGTCCAAGAGACCCAGTACTTC. It encodes CASSLVQETQYF. The full variable domain, with the rest looked up from reference TRBV7-9 and TRBJ2-5, is DTGVSQNPRHKITKRGQNVTFRCDPISEHNRLYWYRQTLGQGPEFLTYFQNEAQLEKSRLLSDRFSAERPKGSFSTLEIQRTEQGDSAMYLCASSLVQETQYFGPGTRLLVL.

The chain carries TRBV28 and TRBJ2-2, with TRBD1 matching over 7 bases. With V trimmed by 6 bases and J by 5 bases, 9 bases remained unmatched. CDR1 is MDHEN, CDR2 SYDVKM, per germline. The CDR3 has 15 residues. CDR3 amino acids: CASSSGQVGTGELFF. CDR3 nucleotides: TGTGCCAGCAGCTCAGGACAGGTGGGAACCGGGGAGCTGTTTTTT.

The chain has TRBV2 and TRBJ2-1; D uncertain. Trimming stripped 4 bases from V and 1 base from J, with 8 bases between. Germline V gene sequence: CDR1 SNHLY, CDR2 FYNNEI. The CDR3 runs 14 residues. The CDR3 DNA is TGTGCCAGCAGTGCACTCCGGTCCTACAATGAGCAGTTCTTC. Translation gives CASSALRSYNEQFF.

This clone appeared once. This chain uses TRBV10-3 with TRBJ1-2; D not certain. Per germline, CDR1 ENHRY and CDR2 SYGVKD. With 6 bases removed from V and 6 bases from J, the gap between germline ends came to 14 bases. The CDR3 consists of 13 residues. In DNA, the CDR3 is TGTGCCATCAGGGGCAACGACAAAGATGGCTACACCTTC. Translated, it gives CAIRGNDKDGYTF.

This clone appeared once. V is TRBV11-2 and J is TRBJ1-2; tentative D call: TRBD1 (5 bases). CDR3 length: 14 residues. Germline-derived CDR1 and CDR2 are SGHAT and FQNNGV. V was pared by 1 base and J by 5 bases, with 11 bases between. The CDR3 DNA follows: TGTGCCAGCAGCTTAGGGGGGAGGCCGTATGGCTACACCTTC. It codes for CASSLGGRPYGYTF.

V is TRBV6-4 and J is TRBJ2-5; possible D gene TRBD2, 6 bases. This CDR3 has 14 amino acids. Trimming left V 8 bases short and J 4 bases short, with 17 bases between. Germline V gives CDR1 MRHNA, CDR2 SNTAGT. This chain's CDR3 is CASSSGGAGETQYF. The DNA for the CDR3 is TGTGCCAGCTCAAGCGGAGGGGCAGGAGAGACCCAGTACTTC.

This chain connects TRBV27 to TRBJ1-2, with D hard to call. V shed 5 bases and J shed 5 bases, with 12 bases lying between them. CDR1 and CDR2 (germline): MNHEY, SMNVEV (reference sequence). The CDR3 length is 13 residues. Written as DNA, the CDR3 is TGTGCCAGCAGTCCCTTTGGAGGGTATGGCTACACCTTC. Its protein product is CASSPFGGYGYTF.

V and J are TRBV5-6 and TRBJ2-7; no reliable D call. Between the trimmed V and J ends, which lost 2 bases and 0 bases, there was a span of 15 bases. Germline V lookup: CDR1 SGHDT, CDR2 YYEEEE. This CDR3 comprises 16 residues. The CDR3 protein is CASSFLSALSSYEQYF. The CDR3 DNA sequence: TGTGCCAGCAGCTTTCTTTCGGCCCTGAGCTCCTACGAGCAGTACTTC.

This rearrangement joins TRBV30 to TRBJ1-1, with TRBD1 matching over 8 bases. CDR1 GTSNPN and CDR2 SVGIG come from the germline V gene (reference sequence). This CDR3 has 13 amino acids. Trimming removed 5 bases from V and 5 bases from J; junction bases left unmatched: 7. CDR3 DNA sequence: TGTGCCTGGGAAGGACAGGGAAAAACTGAAGCTTTCTTT. Translated, it gives CAWEGQGKTEAFF.

As regards this clone: The sample has other DNA sequences that encode this CDR3 too. This chain uses TRBV7-2 with TRBJ1-1; TRBD1 matches 7 bases. V dropped 5 bases and J dropped 5; count of bases not matched to a gene: 5. Germline V gene lookup returns CDR1 SGHTA and CDR2 FQGNSA. This CDR3 is built from 13 residues. The CDR3 protein is CASSNRGGTEAFF. Here the CDR3 DNA reads TGTGCCAGCAGCAACAGGGGTGGGACTGAAGCTTTCTTT.

V is TRBV11-2 and J is TRBJ2-7; D unclear. Germline-derived CDR1 and CDR2 are SGHAT and FQNNGV. This CDR3 has 15 amino acids. V shed 5 bases and J shed 0 bases, with 14 bases lying between them. The CDR3 region is CASSPSMKGSYEQYF. CDR3 DNA sequence: TGTGCCAGCAGCCCGAGCATGAAAGGCTCCTACGAGCAGTACTTC.

The rearrangement links TRBV6-1 to TRBJ2-7; no clear D gene. In germline, CDR1 is MNHNS, CDR2 SASEGT. V lost 4 bases and J 5 bases, leaving 6 bases between the germline ends. There are 11 residues in the CDR3. The CDR3: CASSVFNEQYF. The CDR3 bases are TGTGCCAGCAGTGTGTTTAACGAGCAGTACTTC.

The V gene is TRBV10-1, the J gene TRBJ2-7, with D tentatively TRBD2 (6 bases). Germline lookup yields CDR1 WNHNN and CDR2 SYGVQD (reference sequence). CDR3 length equals 13 residues. Deletions cut 6 bases from V and 2 bases from J, with 11 bases between. CDR3: CASSPGLPYEQYF. CDR3 DNA sequence: TGCGCCAGCAGCCCGGGACTCCCCTACGAGCAGTACTTC.

CDR3 sequence (DNA): TGTGCCTGGAGTGTACGGGGATCCTACGAGCAGTACTTC. This translates into CAWSVRGSYEQYF. The genes are TRBV30 and TRBJ2-7; D might be TRBD2 (5 bases). CDR3 size: 13 residues. V lost 0 bases and J lost 1, with 7 bases in between. Per germline, CDR1 GTSNPN and CDR2 SVGIG (reference sequence).

This clone was seen once. The rearrangement links TRBV30 to TRBJ2-1; the match to TRBD2 covers 14 bases. Germline CDR1 and CDR2: GTSNPN and SVGIG (reference sequence). V trimming: 0 bases; J trimming: 8 bases; junction bases outside the gene matches: 3. The CDR3 contains 15 residues. CDR3 DNA: TGTGCCTGGAGTGTAGGACTAGCGGGAGGAGATGAGCAGTTCTTC. It yields the protein CAWSVGLAGGDEQFF.

J is TRBJ2-7 and V is TRBV2; TRBD2 aligns across 8 bases. The CDR3 is made up of 12 amino acids. CDR1 and CDR2 (germline): SNHLY, FYNNEI. J lost 7 bases, V lost 8 bases, and 7 bases had no gene match. In DNA form, the CDR3 reads TGTGCCAGCCAAGCGGGAGTGGGGGAGCAGTACTTC. Its translation is CASQAGVGEQYF. Filled out from reference TRBV2 and TRBJ2-7, the complete variable domain reads EPEVTQTPSHQVTQMGQEVILRCVPISNHLYFYWYRQILGQKVEFLVSFYNNEISEKSEIFDDQFSVERPDGSNFTLKIRSTKLEDSAMYFCASQAGVGEQYFGPGTRLTVT.

This clone was observed once. The chain combines TRBV4-3 with TRBJ2-3; 8 bases match TRBD2. Per the germline V gene, CDR1 is LGHNA and CDR2 is YSLEER. V was pared by 2 bases and J by 4 bases, with 11 bases of the junction left unmatched. The CDR3 has 17 amino acids. In nucleotides, the CDR3 is TGCGCCAGCAGCCAAAGGCACCGGGAGGGCCTCTCAGATACGCAGTATTTT. Residues: CASSQRHREGLSDTQYF.

The rearrangement uses TRBV2 and TRBJ2-7; the match to TRBD2 covers 11 bases. CDR1 and CDR2 (germline): SNHLY, FYNNEI. This CDR3 comprises 14 residues. After removal of 6 bases from V and 0 bases from J, the junction contained 1 base not matched to a gene. This CDR3 reads CASRGTSGSYEQYF. The CDR3 DNA follows: TGTGCCAGCAGGGGGACTAGCGGCTCCTACGAGCAGTACTTC.